Listed below are T cell receptor beta chains from one sample, sequenced in a study of chemoradiotherapy in HPV16-positive cancers. Assay: immunoSEQ multiplex PCR; the TCRdb copy retains only in-frame clones and omits some. The sample shows 65,000 to 80,000 clones, roughly 90% of them seen only once. The specimen comprised blood, sampled from a patient who underwent chemoradiotherapy. The receptor source for this set is a human donor with HPV-associated anogenital cancer. CDR3s include the opening cysteine and the closing phenylalanine or tryptophan. D genes are given only for firm matches. Only part of the rows carry a size: once, few, many, or a class if the clone is expanded.

cdr3_length	v_call	d_call	clone_size	j_call	cdr3_nt	cdr3_aa
18	TRBV19	NA	NA	TRBJ2-7	TGTGCCAGTAGTACCCGAGAGCCAAATTGGGGAAATCCCTACGAGCAGTACTTC	CASSTREPNWGNPYEQYF
15	TRBV10-1	TRBD1	NA	TRBJ2-3	TGCGCCAGCAGTGAGACCGGACAGGGGACAGATACGCAGTATTTT	CASSETGQGTDTQYF
16	TRBV5-6	NA	NA	TRBJ1-5	TGTGCCAGCAGCTTGGGGAGTTTGCGGGACCGCCAGCCCCAGCATTTT	CASSLGSLRDRQPQHF
16	TRBV4-2	NA	NA	TRBJ2-3	TGTGCCAGCAGCCAAGTCCTAGCCCCAAGCACAGATACGCAGTATTTT	CASSQVLAPSTDTQYF
14	TRBV19	NA	NA	TRBJ1-1	TGTGCCAGTAGTTCCACAGGGTTGCGCACTGAAGCTTTCTTT	CASSSTGLRTEAFF
16	TRBV12-2	NA	NA	TRBJ1-5	TGTGCAAGTCGCTCAGATACGGACCATAGCAATCAGCCCCAGCATTTT	CASRSDTDHSNQPQHF
15	TRBV9	TRBD1	NA	TRBJ1-2	TGTGCCAGCAGCGTTGGGACAGGGCCACACTATGGCTACACCTTC	CASSVGTGPHYGYTF
14	TRBV28	NA	NA	TRBJ1-5	TGTGCCAGCAGTTTATTAACAGTCAATCAGCCCCAGCATTTT	CASSLLTVNQPQHF
14	TRBV11-2	NA	NA	TRBJ1-2	TGTGCCAGCAGCTTAGAGTCGATTGACTATGGCTACACCTTC	CASSLESIDYGYTF
13	TRBV5-4	NA	NA	TRBJ1-1	TGTGCCAGCAGCTTGGGTATCGGCACTGAAGCTTTCTTT	CASSLGIGTEAFF
17	TRBV19	TRBD1	NA	TRBJ1-1	TGTGCCAGTAGTATTAGGCCCGGGGGACAGGTGAACACTGAAGCTTTCTTT	CASSIRPGGQVNTEAFF
13	TRBV4-2	NA	NA	TRBJ1-4	TGTGCCAGCAGCCAAGGGAACCGGGAAAAACTGTTTTTT	CASSQGNREKLFF
15	TRBV6-1	TRBD2	NA	TRBJ2-3	TGTGCCAGCAGCGGAGGACTAGTCGGCACAGATACGCAGTATTTT	CASSGGLVGTDTQYF
15	TRBV6-6	TRBD1	NA	TRBJ1-2	TGTGCCAGCAGTAGACCGGGACAGGGGGTTGTTGGCTACACCTTC	CASSRPGQGVVGYTF
15	TRBV27	NA	NA	TRBJ2-1	TGTGCCAGCAGTGTTTTGCTTGGGCTGTACAATGAGCAGTTCTTC	CASSVLLGLYNEQFF
15	TRBV4-1	TRBD1	NA	TRBJ2-4	TGCGCCAGCAGCCAAGGCCTGGACAGGGGAGACATTCAGTACTTC	CASSQGLDRGDIQYF
19	TRBV19	TRBD1	NA	TRBJ1-1	TGTGCCAGTAGCCAGAAAATTCAGACAGGGTTTAAGATGAACACTGAAGCTTTCTTT	CASSQKIQTGFKMNTEAFF
13	TRBV11-2	NA	NA	TRBJ2-7	TGTGCCAGCAGCTTCCAGGGGTTCGACGAGCAGTACTTC	CASSFQGFDEQYF
15	TRBV9	NA	few	TRBJ1-5	TGTGCCAGCAGCGTAGGAGCCAACCCCTATCAGCCCCAGCATTTT	CASSVGANPYQPQHF
14	TRBV7-2	NA	NA	TRBJ1-2	TGTGCCAGCAGCCCCCGGACAATTAACTATGGCTACACCTTC	CASSPRTINYGYTF
16	TRBV21-1	NA	NA	TRBJ1-2	TGTGCCAGCAGCAAAGGTGAGGAGGGCGAAAACTATGGCTACACCTTC	CASSKGEEGENYGYTF
14	TRBV6-5	NA	NA	TRBJ1-3	TGTGCCACCCTGCCAGGGGCGTCTGGAAACACCATATATTTT	CATLPGASGNTIYF
15	TRBV4-1	NA	few	TRBJ1-5	TGCGCCAGCAGCCACCTGGGGGAGGGCCATCAGCCCCAGCATTTT	CASSHLGEGHQPQHF
14	TRBV6-5	TRBD2	NA	TRBJ2-1	TGTGCCAGTTCTCCGGGGGGGCTCTTTGTTGAGCAGTTCTTC	CASSPGGLFVEQFF
14	TRBV30	NA	NA	TRBJ1-1	TGTGCCTGGACCTATAAGACGGACTGGACTGAAGCTTTCTTT	CAWTYKTDWTEAFF
15	TRBV7-2	TRBD2	NA	TRBJ2-1	TGTGCCAGCAGACCACCGGGACTAGCGGTTAATGAGCAGTTCTTC	CASRPPGLAVNEQFF
15	TRBV5-8	NA	NA	TRBJ2-3	TGTGCCAGCAGCGACTCATGGGCAGATCGTGATACGCAGTATTTT	CASSDSWADRDTQYF
14	TRBV5-5	TRBD1	few	TRBJ1-1	TGTGCCAGCAGCTGGGACAGGGCGCGCCTTGAAGCTTTCTTT	CASSWDRARLEAFF
15	TRBV28	NA	NA	TRBJ1-5	TGTGCCAGCAGTTTGGTAGGCTCGGGGGTACAGCCCCAGCATTTT	CASSLVGSGVQPQHF
17	TRBV11-2	TRBD1	NA	TRBJ1-2	TGTGCCAGCAGCTTGGCCGGACAGGGTACGGCGGGCTATGGCTACACCTTC	CASSLAGQGTAGYGYTF
16	TRBV18	TRBD1	NA	TRBJ2-2	TGTGCCAGCTCACCAAGCGGACAGGCGAACACCGGGGAGCTGTTTTTT	CASSPSGQANTGELFF
15	TRBV6-5	TRBD1	NA	TRBJ1-2	TGTGCCAGCAGTGGACAGGTCATGAGGTATCATGGCTACACCTTC	CASSGQVMRYHGYTF
15	TRBV5-6	TRBD1	NA	TRBJ1-4	TGTGCCAGCAGCTTGGTGGACAGGGGAGGCGAAAAACTGTTTTTT	CASSLVDRGGEKLFF
19	TRBV4-1	TRBD2	NA	TRBJ2-7	TGCGCCAGCAGCCTCGTGGCAACGACTAGCGGGCTACTCTCCTACGAGCAGTACTTC	CASSLVATTSGLLSYEQYF
17	TRBV6-1	NA	NA	TRBJ2-1	TGTGCCAGCAGTGAAGAGGGTGATACGGGCTCCTACAATGAGCAGTTCTTC	CASSEEGDTGSYNEQFF
17	TRBV29-1	TRBD1	NA	TRBJ1-5	TGCAGCGCCACGACAGGGGGCTCTTCCTATGGCAATCAGCCCCAGCATTTT	CSATTGGSSYGNQPQHF
12	TRBV6-1	NA	NA	TRBJ2-7	TGTGCCAGCAGTGAATCCTATTACGAGCAGTACTTC	CASSESYYEQYF
12	TRBV7-9	NA	NA	TRBJ1-1	TGTGCCAGCAGCCCAAGGGGGGCTGAAGCTTTCTTT	CASSPRGAEAFF
14	TRBV4-1	TRBD1	NA	TRBJ1-2	TGCGCCAGCAGCCAGGCCGGGACAGGCTATGGCTACACCTTC	CASSQAGTGYGYTF
16	TRBV9	NA	NA	TRBJ1-3	TGTGCCAGCAGCGTAGACCCGGCCGGCTCTGGAAACACCATATATTTT	CASSVDPAGSGNTIYF
14	TRBV7-9	TRBD1	NA	TRBJ2-1	TGTGCCAGCAGCTCCGGGACAGGGTTGAGTGAGCAGTTCTTC	CASSSGTGLSEQFF
15	TRBV6-5	NA	NA	TRBJ2-3	TGTGCCAGCAGTTACTCTAGAGGGAACACAGATACGCAGTATTTT	CASSYSRGNTDTQYF
14	TRBV7-4	NA	once	TRBJ1-1	TGTGCCAGCAGTTTCTTGGCGGCGAACACTGAAGCTTTCTTT	CASSFLAANTEAFF
14	TRBV27	TRBD1	once	TRBJ1-1	TGTGCCAGCAACCCCCGGGACAGGGGCACTGAAGCTTTCTTT	CASNPRDRGTEAFF
13	TRBV7-9	NA	NA	TRBJ2-6	TGTGCCAGCAGCTTAGGCTGGGCCAACGTCCTGACTTTC	CASSLGWANVLTF
18	TRBV2	TRBD2	NA	TRBJ2-5	TGTGCCAGCAGTGGGGATACGGGGACTAGCGGGGTCCAAGAGACCCAGTACTTC	CASSGDTGTSGVQETQYF
15	TRBV7-2	TRBD1	NA	TRBJ1-3	TGTGCCAGCAGCCCTAGGACAGGGCAAGGAAACACCATATATTTT	CASSPRTGQGNTIYF
15	TRBV7-2	TRBD2	once	TRBJ2-3	TGTGCCAGCAGCTCGGGACTAGCGGGATTTGGTACGCAGTATTTT	CASSSGLAGFGTQYF
17	TRBV4-2	TRBD1	NA	TRBJ1-2	TGTGCCAGCAGCCAAGCATACCGGGACAGGGGGAAGTATGGCTACACCTTC	CASSQAYRDRGKYGYTF
15	TRBV10-3	TRBD1	NA	TRBJ1-1	TGTGCCATCAGTGAGAATGCTGAGACAGGGCCCAGGGCTTTCTTT	CAISENAETGPRAFF
12	TRBV13	NA	NA	TRBJ2-2	TGTGCCAGCAGCTCCATCGGCGGGGAGCTGTTTTTT	CASSSIGGELFF
12	TRBV29-1	TRBD1	few	TRBJ2-7	TGCAGCGTGGGGACAGGGGGCAACGAGCAGTACTTC	CSVGTGGNEQYF
15	TRBV7-9	NA	NA	TRBJ2-2	TGTGCCAGCAGCTTAGCAGGGATGAACACCGGGGAGCTGTTTTTT	CASSLAGMNTGELFF